Listed below are T cell receptor beta chains from one sample, sequenced in a study of CD8+ T cells in alopecia areata. Generated by immunoSEQ multiplex PCR, the TCRdb table keeps only in-frame clones and is missing some. The sample contains 150,000 to 200,000 clones, 60% of which appear only once. Sequencing was performed on CD4+ T cells sorted from blood, taken at week 24, from a patient treated with tofacitinib. The receptors were sampled from a human donor with alopecia areata. Each CDR3 is given with its conserved first and last residue. The order of the fields is V gene, J gene, clone size, D gene, CDR3 protein, CDR3 DNA. D genes are given only for firm matches. Clone size is shown for a subset of rows, as once, few, many or a class of expanded clone.

TRBV29-1,TRBJ1-1,few,TRBD1,CSGAGQVNTEAFF,TGCAGCGGGGCGGGACAGGTGAACACTGAAGCTTTCTTT
TRBV2,TRBJ1-2,.,.,CASRTSGLQYGYTF,TGTGCCAGCAGAACCTCAGGGTTGCAGTATGGCTACACCTTC
TRBV11-3,TRBJ2-5,.,TRBD2,CASSYTGTSGGYETQYF,TGTGCCAGCAGCTACACCGGGACTAGCGGGGGCTACGAGACCCAGTACTTC
TRBV27,TRBJ2-4,.,TRBD1,CASSSTRGHENIQYF,TGTGCCAGCAGTTCAACGAGGGGGCATGAGAACATTCAGTACTTC
TRBV4-1,TRBJ2-6,few,.,CASSQEPSSGANVLTF,TGCGCCAGCAGCCAAGAACCCAGCTCTGGGGCCAACGTCCTGACTTTC
TRBV5-1,TRBJ1-1,.,.,CASSATPQNTEAFF,TGCGCCAGCAGCGCCACACCGCAGAACACTGAAGCTTTCTTT
TRBV29-1,TRBJ1-1,.,.,CSVELMTGTEAFF,TGCAGCGTTGAACTCATGACGGGCACTGAAGCTTTCTTT
TRBV29-1,TRBJ1-1,few,TRBD1,CSVGTISGTGGVTEAFF,TGCAGCGTTGGGACCATATCCGGGACAGGGGGAGTAACTGAAGCTTTCTTT
TRBV9,TRBJ2-5,.,.,CASSGGGRETQYF,TGTGCCAGCAGCGGCGGAGGGAGAGAGACCCAGTACTTC
TRBV6-1,TRBJ2-1,few,.,CASSPVSLGEQFF,TGTGCCAGCAGCCCCGTGAGTCTGGGTGAGCAGTTCTTC
TRBV25-1,TRBJ1-1,.,.,CASSVGLQGRTEAFF,TGTGCCAGCAGTGTGGGGCTGCAGGGCCGGACTGAAGCTTTCTTT
TRBV29-1,TRBJ2-7,.,TRBD1,CSVRDRAYEQYF,TGCAGCGTTCGGGACAGGGCCTACGAGCAGTACTTC
TRBV7-2,TRBJ2-5,.,.,CASSQTETQYF,TGTGCCAGCAGCCAAACAGAGACCCAGTACTTC
TRBV7-6,TRBJ2-7,.,.,CASSPLSGLPLDEQYF,TGTGCCAGCAGCCCCTTGTCGGGCCTCCCTCTGGACGAGCAGTACTTC
TRBV6-1,TRBJ1-1,.,.,CASSVGGTAFF,TGTGCCAGCAGTGTAGGAGGGACGGCTTTCTTT
TRBV9,TRBJ2-7,.,.,CASSVAQGQYEQYF,TGTGCCAGCAGCGTAGCGCAGGGTCAGTACGAGCAGTACTTC
TRBV5-6,TRBJ2-7,.,.,CASGREEQYF,TGTGCCAGCGGCCGAGAAGAGCAGTACTTC
TRBV13,TRBJ2-7,.,TRBD2,CASHRLAGGPGHSYEQYF,TGTGCCAGCCACCGACTAGCGGGGGGGCCCGGACATAGCTACGAGCAGTACTTC
TRBV30,TRBJ1-1,.,.,CACEGQMNTEAFF,TGTGCCTGCGAAGGACAGATGAACACTGAAGCTTTCTTT
TRBV7-2,TRBJ2-7,few,TRBD1,CASSSGTVPYEQYF,TGTGCCAGCAGCTCCGGGACAGTTCCCTACGAGCAGTACTTC
TRBV30,TRBJ1-6,.,.,CAWSGTNRNSPLHF,TGTGCCTGGAGTGGTACCAACCGGAATTCACCCCTCCACTTT
TRBV29-1,TRBJ2-3,.,.,CSSSTANRGDTQYF,TGCAGTAGTTCGACAGCAAATCGGGGAGATACGCAGTATTTT
TRBV10-3,TRBJ1-2,.,.,CAISAIGRDYGYTF,TGTGCCATCAGTGCTATCGGCAGGGACTATGGCTACACCTTC
TRBV7-3,TRBJ2-1,few,.,CASSLNADYNEQFF,TGTGCCAGCAGCTTAAATGCGGATTACAATGAGCAGTTCTTC
TRBV5-6,TRBJ1-4,.,.,CASSLWSGRELFF,TGTGCCAGCAGCTTGTGGTCAGGGAGGGAACTGTTTTTT
TRBV30,TRBJ2-2,.,TRBD1,CAWSVTGRGTGELFF,TGTGCCTGGAGTGTGACAGGGCGAGGGACCGGGGAGCTGTTTTTT
TRBV30,TRBJ1-2,.,TRBD1,CAGRTGAFGYTF,TGTGCCGGAAGGACAGGGGCTTTTGGCTACACCTTC
TRBV30,TRBJ2-7,.,.,CAWNPGLPPYEQYF,TGTGCCTGGAACCCGGGCCTTCCCCCCTACGAGCAGTACTTC
TRBV9,TRBJ2-6,.,.,CASSAGANVLTF,TGTGCCAGCAGCGCTGGGGCCAACGTCCTGACTTTC
TRBV9,TRBJ2-2,many,TRBD2,CASKAGGVTTGELFF,TGTGCCAGCAAGGCGGGGGGCGTTACTACCGGGGAGCTGTTTTTT
TRBV14,TRBJ2-3,few,.,CASSRGRGDTQYF,TGTGCCAGCAGCCGTGGCCGCGGGGATACGCAGTATTTT
TRBV2,TRBJ1-2,.,.,CASSAGVSGYTF,TGTGCCAGCAGTGCCGGAGTTAGCGGCTACACCTTC
TRBV7-2,TRBJ2-1,few,.,CASSFDSYNEQFF,TGTGCCAGCAGCTTCGACAGCTACAATGAGCAGTTCTTC
TRBV29-1,TRBJ1-1,once,TRBD1,CSAETGGAEAFF,TGCAGCGCCGAGACAGGGGGGGCTGAAGCTTTCTTT
TRBV27,TRBJ2-7,.,.,CASGSPRTHLPYEQYF,TGTGCCAGCGGAAGCCCGAGGACACATCTCCCCTACGAGCAGTACTTC